In this sample, the clone carrying this T cell receptor (beta chain) turned up a few times. This entry comes from a study of sequential checkpoint blockade in melanoma. Study at large: TCRβ was sequenced from DNA of approximately 92 pretreatment tumors. Matched biopsies came pretreatment and at week 13 for around 24 patients.

Clones were sequenced by immunoSEQ multiplex PCR, and TCRdb holds only the in-frame ones, with some missing. The sample carries tens of thousands of clones, 32% recorded once. Trimming shortened V by 1 base and J by 1 base, and 9 bases separated the two germline ends. This CDR3 is 15 amino acids long. Germline CDR1 reads MGHRA; CDR2 reads YSYEKL. Treatment reported: randomized to nivolumab then ipilimumab (arm A) or the reverse (arm B). This chain links TRBV4-1 with TRBJ2-3; D is ambiguous. The clonotype comes from a human donor with melanoma. The source was tumor tissue (inferred from file names), collected from a patient given nivolumab and ipilimumab in sequence. The DNA for the CDR3 is TGCGCCAGCAGCCAAGGTCCCGGCGGCACAGATACGCAGTATTTT. It codes for CASSQGPGGTDTQYF.